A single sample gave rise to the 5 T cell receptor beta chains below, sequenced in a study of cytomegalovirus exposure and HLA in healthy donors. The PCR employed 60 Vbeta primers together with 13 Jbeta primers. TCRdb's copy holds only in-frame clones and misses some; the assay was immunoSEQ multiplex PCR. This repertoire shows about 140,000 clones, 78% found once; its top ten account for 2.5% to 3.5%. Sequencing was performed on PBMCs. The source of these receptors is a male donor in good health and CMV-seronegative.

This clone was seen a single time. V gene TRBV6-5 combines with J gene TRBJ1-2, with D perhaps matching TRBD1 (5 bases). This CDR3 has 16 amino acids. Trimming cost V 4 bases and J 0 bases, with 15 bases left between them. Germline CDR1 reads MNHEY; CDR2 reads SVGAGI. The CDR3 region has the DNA TGTGCCAGCAGTTCGCCTCAGGGAAGTTCTAACTATGGCTACACCTTC. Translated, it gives CASSSPQGSSNYGYTF.

CDR3: CASSLDPGQYEQYF. The CDR3 nucleotides read TGCGCCAGCAGCTTGGACCCAGGACAATACGAGCAGTACTTC. The chain couples TRBV5-1 to TRBJ2-7; D might be TRBD1 (5 bases). Deletions cut 0 bases from V and 4 bases from J, with 11 bases between. The germline gives CDR1 SGHRS, CDR2 YFSETQ. CDR3 length: 14 residues.

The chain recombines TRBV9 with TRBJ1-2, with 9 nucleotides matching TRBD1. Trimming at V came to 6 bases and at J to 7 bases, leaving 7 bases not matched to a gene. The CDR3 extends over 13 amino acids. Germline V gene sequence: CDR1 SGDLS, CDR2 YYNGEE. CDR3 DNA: TGTGCCAGCACCAACAGGGGGCAAGTTGGCTACACCTTC. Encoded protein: CASTNRGQVGYTF.

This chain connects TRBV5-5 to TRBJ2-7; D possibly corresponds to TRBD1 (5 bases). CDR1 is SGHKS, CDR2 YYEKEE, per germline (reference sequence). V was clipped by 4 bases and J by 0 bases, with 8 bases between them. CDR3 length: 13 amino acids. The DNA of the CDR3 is TGTGCCAGCAGCCAGGGATACTCCTACGAGCAGTACTTC. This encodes CASSQGYSYEQYF. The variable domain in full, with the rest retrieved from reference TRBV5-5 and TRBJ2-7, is DAGVTQSPTHLIKTRGQQVTLRCSPISGHKSVSWYQQVLGQGPQFIFQYYEKEERGRGNFPDRFSARQFPNYSSELNVNALLLGDSALYLCASSQGYSYEQYFGPGTRLTVT.

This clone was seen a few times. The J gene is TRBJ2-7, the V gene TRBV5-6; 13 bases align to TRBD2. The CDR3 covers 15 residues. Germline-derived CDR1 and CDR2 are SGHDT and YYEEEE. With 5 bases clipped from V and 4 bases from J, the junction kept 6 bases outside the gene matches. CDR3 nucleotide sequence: TGTGCCAGCAGATTACTAGCGGGAGGGCCGTACGAGCAGTACTTC. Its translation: CASRLLAGGPYEQYF.